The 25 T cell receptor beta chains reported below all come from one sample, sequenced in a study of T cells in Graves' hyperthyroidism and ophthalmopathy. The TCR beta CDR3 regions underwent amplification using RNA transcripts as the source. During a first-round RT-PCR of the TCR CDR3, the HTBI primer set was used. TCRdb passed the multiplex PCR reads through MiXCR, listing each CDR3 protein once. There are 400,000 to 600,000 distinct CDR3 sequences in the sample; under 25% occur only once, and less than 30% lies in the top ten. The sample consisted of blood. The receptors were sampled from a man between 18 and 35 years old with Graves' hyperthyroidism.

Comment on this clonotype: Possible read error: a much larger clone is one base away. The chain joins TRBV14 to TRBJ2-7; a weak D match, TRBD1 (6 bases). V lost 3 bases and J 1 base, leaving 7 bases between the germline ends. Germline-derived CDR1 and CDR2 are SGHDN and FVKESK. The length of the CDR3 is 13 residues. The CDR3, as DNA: TGTGCCAGCAGCCACGGACAGTCCTACGAGCAGTACTTC. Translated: CASSHGQSYEQYF.

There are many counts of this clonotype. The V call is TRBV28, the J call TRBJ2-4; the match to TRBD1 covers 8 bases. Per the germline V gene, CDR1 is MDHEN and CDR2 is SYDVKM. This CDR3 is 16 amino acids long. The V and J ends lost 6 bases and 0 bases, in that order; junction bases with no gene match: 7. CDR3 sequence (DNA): TGTGCCAGCAGGGATCAGGGGGCTATAGCCAAAAACATTCAGTACTTC. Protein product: CASRDQGAIAKNIQYF.

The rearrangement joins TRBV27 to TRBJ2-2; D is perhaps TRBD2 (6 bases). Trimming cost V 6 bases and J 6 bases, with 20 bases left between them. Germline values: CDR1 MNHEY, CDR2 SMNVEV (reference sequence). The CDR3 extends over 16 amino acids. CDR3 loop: CASSRFGGGRAGELFF. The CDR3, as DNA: TGTGCCAGCAGCCGCTTCGGGGGAGGAAGGGCCGGGGAGCTGTTTTTT.

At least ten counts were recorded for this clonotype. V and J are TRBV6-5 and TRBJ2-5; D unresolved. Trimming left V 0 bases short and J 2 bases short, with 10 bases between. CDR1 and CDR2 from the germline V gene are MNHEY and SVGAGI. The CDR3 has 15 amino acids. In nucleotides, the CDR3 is TGTGCCAGCAGTTACTCGGTTTGGGTACAAGAGACCCAGTACTTC. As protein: CASSYSVWVQETQYF.

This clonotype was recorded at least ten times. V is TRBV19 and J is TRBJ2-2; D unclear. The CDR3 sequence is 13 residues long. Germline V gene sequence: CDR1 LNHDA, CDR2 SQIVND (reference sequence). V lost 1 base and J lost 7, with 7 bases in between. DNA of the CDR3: TGTGCCAGTAGTATAGTATTCGACGGGGAGCTGTTTTTT. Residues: CASSIVFDGELFF.

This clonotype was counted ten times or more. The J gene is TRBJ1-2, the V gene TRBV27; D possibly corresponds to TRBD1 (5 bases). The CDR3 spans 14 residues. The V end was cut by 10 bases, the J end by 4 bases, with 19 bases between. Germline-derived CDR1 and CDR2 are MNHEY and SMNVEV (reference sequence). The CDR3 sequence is CATRVGGASYGYTF. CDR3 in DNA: TGTGCCACCCGGGTGGGTGGGGCGTCCTATGGCTACACCTTC.

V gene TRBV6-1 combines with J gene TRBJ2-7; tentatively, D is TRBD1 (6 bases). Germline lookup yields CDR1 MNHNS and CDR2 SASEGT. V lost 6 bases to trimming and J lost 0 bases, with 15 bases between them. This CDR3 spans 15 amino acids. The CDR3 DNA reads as TGTGCCAGCAGGGAACAGGGAACTTACTCCTACGAGCAGTACTTC. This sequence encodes CASREQGTYSYEQYF.

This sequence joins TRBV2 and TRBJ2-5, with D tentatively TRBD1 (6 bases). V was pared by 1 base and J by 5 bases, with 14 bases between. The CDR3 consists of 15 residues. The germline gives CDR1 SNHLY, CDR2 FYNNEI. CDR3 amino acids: CASSEGGQMRETQYF. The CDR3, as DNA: TGTGCCAGCAGTGAAGGAGGACAGATGCGGGAGACCCAGTACTTC.

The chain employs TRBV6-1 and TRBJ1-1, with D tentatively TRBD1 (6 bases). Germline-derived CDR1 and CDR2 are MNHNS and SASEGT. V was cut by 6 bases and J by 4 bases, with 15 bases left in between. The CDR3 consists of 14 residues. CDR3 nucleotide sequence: TGTGCCAGCAGCCAGGCGGGGGCGGTCACTGAAGCTTTCTTT. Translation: CASSQAGAVTEAFF.

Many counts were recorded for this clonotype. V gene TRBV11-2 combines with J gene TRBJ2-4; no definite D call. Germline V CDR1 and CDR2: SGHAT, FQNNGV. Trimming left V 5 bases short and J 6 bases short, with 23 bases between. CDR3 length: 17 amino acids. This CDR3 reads CASSLGIIEPAVNIQYF. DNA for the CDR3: TGTGCCAGCAGCCTAGGAATCATTGAGCCAGCCGTAAACATTCAGTACTTC.

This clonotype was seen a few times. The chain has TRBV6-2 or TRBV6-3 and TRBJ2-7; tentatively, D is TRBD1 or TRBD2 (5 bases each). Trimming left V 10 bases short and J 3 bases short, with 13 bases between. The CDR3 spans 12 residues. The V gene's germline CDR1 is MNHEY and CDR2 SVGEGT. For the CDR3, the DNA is TGTGCCACCACGGGACGCCACTACGAGCAGTACTTC. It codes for CATTGRHYEQYF.

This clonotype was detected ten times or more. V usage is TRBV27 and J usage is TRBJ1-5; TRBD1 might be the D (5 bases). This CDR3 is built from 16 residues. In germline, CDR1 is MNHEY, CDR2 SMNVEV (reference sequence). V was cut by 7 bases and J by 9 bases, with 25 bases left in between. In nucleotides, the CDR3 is TGTGCCAGCAACTGGATCCGGGACCCGCACAGGCGGCCCCAGCATTTT. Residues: CASNWIRDPHRRPQHF.

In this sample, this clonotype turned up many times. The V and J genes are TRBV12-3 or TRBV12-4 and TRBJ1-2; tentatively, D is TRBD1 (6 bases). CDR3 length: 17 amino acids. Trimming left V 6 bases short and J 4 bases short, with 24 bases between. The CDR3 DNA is TGTGCCAGCAGCCGCTGGACAGCGCCAGCCCCTTCCTATGGCTACACCTTC. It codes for CASSRWTAPAPSYGYTF.

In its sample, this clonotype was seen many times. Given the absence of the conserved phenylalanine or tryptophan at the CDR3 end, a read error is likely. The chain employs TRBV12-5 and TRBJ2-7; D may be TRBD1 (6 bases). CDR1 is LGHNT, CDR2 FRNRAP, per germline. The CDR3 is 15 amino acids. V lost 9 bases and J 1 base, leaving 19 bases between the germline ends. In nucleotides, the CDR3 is TGTGCTAGCCGTTCCCAATGGGACAATTCCTACGAGCAGTACCTC. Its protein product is CASRSQWDNSYEQYL.

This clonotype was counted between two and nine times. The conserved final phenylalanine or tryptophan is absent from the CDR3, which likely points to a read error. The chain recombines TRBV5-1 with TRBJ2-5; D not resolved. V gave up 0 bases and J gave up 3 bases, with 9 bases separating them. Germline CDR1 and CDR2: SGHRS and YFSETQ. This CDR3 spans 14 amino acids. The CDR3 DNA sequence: TGCGCCAGCAGCTTGGCCGGGCTAGAAGAGACCCAGTACTTA. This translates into CASSLAGLEETQYL.

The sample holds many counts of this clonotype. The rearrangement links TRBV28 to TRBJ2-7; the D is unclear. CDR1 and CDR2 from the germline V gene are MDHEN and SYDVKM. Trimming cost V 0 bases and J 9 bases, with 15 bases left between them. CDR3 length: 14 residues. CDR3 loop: CASSLWRTARLQYF. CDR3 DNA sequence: TGTGCCAGCAGTTTATGGCGCACAGCTCGGCTGCAGTACTTC.

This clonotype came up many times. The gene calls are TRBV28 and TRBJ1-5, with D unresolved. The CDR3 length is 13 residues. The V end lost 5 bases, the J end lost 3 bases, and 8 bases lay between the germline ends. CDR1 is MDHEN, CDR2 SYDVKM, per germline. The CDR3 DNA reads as TGTGCCAGCAGTCCCCCCTCCAATCAGCCCCAGCATTTT. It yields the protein CASSPPSNQPQHF.

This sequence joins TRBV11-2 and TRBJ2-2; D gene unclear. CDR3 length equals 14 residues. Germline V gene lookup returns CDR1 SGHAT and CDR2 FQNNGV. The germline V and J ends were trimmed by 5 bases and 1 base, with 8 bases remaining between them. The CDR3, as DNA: TGTGCCAGCAGCGCTTCGGGGAACACCGGGGAGCTGTTTTTT. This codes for CASSASGNTGELFF.

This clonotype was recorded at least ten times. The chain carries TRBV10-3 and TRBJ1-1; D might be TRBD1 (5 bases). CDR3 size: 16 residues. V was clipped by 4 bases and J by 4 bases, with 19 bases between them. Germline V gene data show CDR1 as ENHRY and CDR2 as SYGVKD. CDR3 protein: CAISARDGGLGTEAFF. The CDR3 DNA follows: TGTGCCATCAGTGCACGGGATGGGGGGTTGGGCACTGAAGCTTTCTTT.

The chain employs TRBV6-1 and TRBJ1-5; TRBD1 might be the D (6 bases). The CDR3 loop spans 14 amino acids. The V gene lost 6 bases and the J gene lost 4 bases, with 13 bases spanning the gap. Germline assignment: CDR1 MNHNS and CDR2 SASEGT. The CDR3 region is CASSHPQGNQPQHF. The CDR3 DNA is TGTGCCAGCAGCCACCCTCAGGGGAATCAGCCCCAGCATTTT.

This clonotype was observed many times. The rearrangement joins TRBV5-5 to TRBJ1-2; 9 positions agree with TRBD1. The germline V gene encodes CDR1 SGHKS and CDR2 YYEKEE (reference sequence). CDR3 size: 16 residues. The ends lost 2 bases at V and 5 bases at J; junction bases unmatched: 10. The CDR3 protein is CASSFPPGTGSYGYTF. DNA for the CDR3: TGTGCCAGCAGCTTTCCGCCCGGGACAGGGAGTTATGGCTACACCTTC.

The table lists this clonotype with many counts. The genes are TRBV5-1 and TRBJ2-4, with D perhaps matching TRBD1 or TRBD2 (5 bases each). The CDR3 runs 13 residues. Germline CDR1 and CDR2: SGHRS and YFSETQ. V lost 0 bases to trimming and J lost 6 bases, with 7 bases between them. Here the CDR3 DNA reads TGCGCCAGCAGCTTGGGGGACGGAAACATTCAGTACTTC. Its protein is CASSLGDGNIQYF.

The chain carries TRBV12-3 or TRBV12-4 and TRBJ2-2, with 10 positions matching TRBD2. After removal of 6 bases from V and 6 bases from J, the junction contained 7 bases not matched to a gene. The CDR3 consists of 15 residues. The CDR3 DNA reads TGTGCCAGCAGCAGAGCGGGGGGGCTACCCGGGGAGCTGTTTTTT. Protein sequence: CASSRAGGLPGELFF.

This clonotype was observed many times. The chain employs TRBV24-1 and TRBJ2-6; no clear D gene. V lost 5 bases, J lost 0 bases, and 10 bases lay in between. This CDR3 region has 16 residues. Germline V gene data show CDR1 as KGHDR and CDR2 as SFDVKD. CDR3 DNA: TGTGCCACCAGTGGGTCAGGAGACTCTGGGGCCAACGTCCTGACTTTC. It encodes CATSGSGDSGANVLTF.

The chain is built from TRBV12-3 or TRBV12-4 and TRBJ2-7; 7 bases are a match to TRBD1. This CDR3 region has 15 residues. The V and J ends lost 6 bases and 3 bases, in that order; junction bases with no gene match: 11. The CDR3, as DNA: TGTGCCAGCAGCCGAGGACAGGACAATCGCTACGAGCAGTACTTC. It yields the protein CASSRGQDNRYEQYF.